The present TCR beta chain was sequenced within a study of CD8 T cells in Susac syndrome. cDNA came from approximately 0.5 to 1 ug RNA primed by random hexamers. TCRdb reprocessed the immunoSEQ multiplex PCR reads with MiXCR, giving one entry per CDR3 protein. The sample holds about 240,000 distinct CDR3 sequences, 90% to 96% seen once. There are 15 residues in the CDR3. Trimming stripped 3 bases from V and 6 bases from J, with 20 bases between. The germline V gene has CDR1 GTSNPN and CDR2 SVGIG (reference sequence). The sample comprised CD4+ T cells from PBMCs. The clonotype originates from a human donor with Susac syndrome. The chain couples TRBV30 to TRBJ1-1; TRBD1 might be the D (5 bases). The CDR3 DNA reads as TGTGCCTGGAGCGAACAAGGGACGGCGAGTGCTGAAGCTTTCTTT. Its translation is CAWSEQGTASAEAFF.